A selection of T cell receptor beta chains follows, all from one sample in a study of shared clonotypes between healthy human individuals. Sequencing used immunoSEQ multiplex PCR; TCRdb keeps in-frame clones, though not all of them. The sample carries 2,500,000 or so clones, roughly nine tenths recorded once. Sequencing used naive CD4+ T cells sorted from blood. The receptors were gathered from a man aged 18 to 30 in good health. Each CDR3 is given without its conserved first and last residue.

V gene	CDR3 length	J gene	CDR3 protein
TRBV19	13	TRBJ1-5	ASSLPGGGNQPQH
TRBV10-3	10	TRBJ1-2	AIRGTGYGYT
TRBV6-1	13	TRBJ2-7	ASSGRGPSFDEQY
TRBV4-3	12	TRBJ1-6	ASSRLSDNSPLH
TRBV4-3	12	TRBJ2-7	ASSYGQGNYEQY
TRBV6-5	14	TRBJ2-7	ASSYTGLVGSYEQY
TRBV6-5	11	TRBJ1-1	ASRRDRNTEAF
TRBV19	13	TRBJ1-1	ASSIGGERATEAF
TRBV10-3	12	TRBJ1-1	AISASGQGPEAF
TRBV7-2	13	TRBJ2-7	ASSLPLAGAGEQY